This T cell receptor beta chain came from a study of T cell repertoires in cytomegalovirus infection. At the level of the study: Well-studied HLA-B-restricted CMV epitopes were used in the study alongside recently identified HLA-C-restricted ones. Matching HLA type and CMV infection were both indicated by public TCR beta signatures.

Via MiXCR, TCRdb re-called the reads, giving one row per CDR3 protein. This sample yields tens of thousands of distinct CDR3 sequences, of which 20% to 25% are seen a single time; around 67% belongs to the top ten. A word on this clonotype: Its antigen is still unknown.

Broader study findings: There were carriers of CMV plus the relevant HLA, and cumulative public TCR beta family frequency identified them. HLA-C-restricted TCR beta clonotypes specific for CMV led the ex vivo response.

The specimen was CD8+ T cells from cultured PBMCs, collected from culture after CMV antigen stimulation. This clonotype was obtained from a human donor in good health (CMV status not recorded). Some clones in this sample may be carry-over from other donors' samples.

CDR3: CAIRTGGSWLAFF. CDR3 nucleotide sequence: TGTGCCATCCGGACAGGGGGCTCCTGGTTGGCTTTCTTT. The chain uses TRBV2 and TRBJ1-1, with 11 bases fitting TRBD1. CDR3 length: 13 residues. The germline V gene encodes CDR1 SNHLY and CDR2 FYNNEI. The V gene end was trimmed by 10 bases and the J gene end by 11 bases; junction bases not matched to a gene: 12.